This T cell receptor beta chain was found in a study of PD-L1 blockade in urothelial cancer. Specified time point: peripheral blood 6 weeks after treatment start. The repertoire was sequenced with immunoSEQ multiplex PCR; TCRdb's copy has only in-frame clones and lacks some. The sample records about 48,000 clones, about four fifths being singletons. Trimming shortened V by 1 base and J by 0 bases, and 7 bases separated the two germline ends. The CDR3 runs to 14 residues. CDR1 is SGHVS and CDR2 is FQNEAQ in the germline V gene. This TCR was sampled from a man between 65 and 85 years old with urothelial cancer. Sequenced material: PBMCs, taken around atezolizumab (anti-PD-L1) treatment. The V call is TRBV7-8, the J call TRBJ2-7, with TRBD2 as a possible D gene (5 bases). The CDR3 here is CASSLERDSYEQYF. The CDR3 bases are TGTGCCAGCAGCTTAGAGAGGGACTCCTACGAGCAGTACTTC.